One sample yielded the 19 T cell receptor beta chains listed below, sequenced in a study of human T cells and chemical hapten exposure. The time point is: patch test 2, 6 weeks after DPC sensitization. Treatment given: therapeutic diphenylcyclopropenone sensitization with weekly scalp DPC. MiXCR, run by TCRdb on the RACE reads, gives a single entry per CDR3 protein. The table lists fewer than 95,000 distinct CDR3 sequences, roughly 9.6% of them singletons. The sample here was whole blood, taken in connection with sensitization to the hapten diphenylcyclopropenone (DPC). The receptor source for this set is a man aged 40-49 years with alopecia areata. Some clones in this sample may be carry-over from other donors' samples.

Many counts were recorded for this clonotype. V and J are TRBV7-2 and TRBJ2-5, with a tentative D call TRBD2 (5 bases). V shed 4 bases and J shed 9 bases, with 9 bases lying between them. Germline CDR1 and CDR2: SGHTA and FQGNSA. The CDR3 is 11 amino acids. CDR3 sequence: CASSSGEPQYF. DNA of the CDR3: TGTGCCAGCAGCTCCGGGGAGCCCCAGTACTTC.

CDR3 nucleotides: TGTGCCAGCAGATGGGGCGTGGAGACCCAGTACTTC. It yields the protein CASRWGVETQYF. The chain couples TRBV6-2 or TRBV6-3 to TRBJ2-5; D may be TRBD1 (5 bases). Germline CDR1 and CDR2: MNHEY and SVGEGT. V was pared by 6 bases and J by 5 bases, with 10 bases between. This CDR3 has 12 amino acids.

The genes are TRBV12-3 or TRBV12-4 and TRBJ2-1; the D is unclear. The ends were cut back, 5 bases at V and 0 bases at J, with 8 bases in the middle. This CDR3 comprises 14 residues. The CDR3, as DNA: TGTGCCAGCAGTATACTGAGCTCCTACAATGAGCAGTTCTTC. Translation gives CASSILSSYNEQFF.

The gene calls are TRBV14 and TRBJ2-2; tentative D call: TRBD1 (6 bases). This CDR3 has 15 residues. Looked up from germline, CDR1 is SGHDN and CDR2 is FVKESK. Trimming stripped 4 bases from V and 5 bases from J, with 14 bases between. This chain's CDR3 is CASSPTGSSTGELFF. In DNA, the CDR3 is TGTGCCAGCAGCCCTACAGGGAGTAGTACCGGGGAGCTGTTTTTT.

This clonotype occurred a few times. The V and J genes are TRBV6-5 and TRBJ2-7; 9 bases align to TRBD1. CDR3 length equals 14 residues. Germline lookup yields CDR1 MNHEY and CDR2 SVGAGI. Unmatched junction bases numbered 13, after V lost 10 bases and J lost 6 bases. CDR3 region: CATSPGQGFPEQYV. CDR3 in DNA: TGTGCCACCTCACCGGGACAGGGCTTCCCCGAGCAGTACGTC.

The chain combines TRBV27 with TRBJ1-5; 7 nucleotides match TRBD1. This CDR3 has 15 residues. J was trimmed by 5 bases and V by 1 base; bases with no gene match: 5. Germline V CDR1 and CDR2: MNHEY, SMNVEV (reference sequence). The CDR3 spells CASSLFQGEDQPQHF. CDR3 bases: TGTGCCAGCAGTTTATTCCAGGGGGAAGATCAGCCCCAGCATTTT.

This clonotype was seen a few times. The CDR3 loop reads CASSFRRGMGEQFF. The CDR3 region has the DNA TGTGCCAGCAGCTTTCGTAGGGGAATGGGTGAGCAGTTCTTC. This chain joins TRBV7-9 and TRBJ2-1, with D tentatively TRBD1 (5 bases). V was pared by 3 bases and J by 9 bases, with 15 bases between. The CDR3 spans 14 residues. CDR1 and CDR2 from the germline V gene are SEHNR and FQNEAQ (reference sequence).

V and J are TRBV20-1 and TRBJ1-4; 8 nucleotides line up with TRBD1. The CDR3 is 15 amino acids. Trimming cost V 1 base and J 4 bases; bases outside gene matches: 5. Germline CDR1 is DFQATT and CDR2 is SNEGSKA (reference sequence). CDR3 in DNA: TGCAGTGCTAGAGTAAGGGACAGGTTTAATGAAAAACTGTTTTTT. Translating it yields CSARVRDRFNEKLFF.

In this sample, this clonotype turned up a few times. V is TRBV19 and J is TRBJ2-3, with 8 bases aligning to TRBD1. CDR1 is LNHDA, CDR2 SQIVND, per germline (reference sequence). The CDR3 length is 16 residues. Losses at the gene ends were 4 bases for V and 2 bases for J; bases not matched to a gene: 8. The CDR3 region is CASSTRTGSHTDTQYF. CDR3 bases: TGTGCCAGTAGTACTAGGACAGGGAGCCACACAGATACGCAGTATTTT. The whole variable domain, remainder taken from reference TRBV19 and TRBJ2-3, is DGGITQSPKYLFRKEGQNVTLSCEQNLNHDAMYWYRQDPGQGLRLIYYSQIVNDFQKGDIAEGYSVSREKKESFPLTVTSAQKNPTAFYLCASSTRTGSHTDTQYFGPGTRLTVL.

The V gene is TRBV6-5, the J gene TRBJ1-2; no firm D call. The CDR3 totals 14 residues. Per germline, CDR1 MNHEY and CDR2 SVGAGI. V shed 0 bases and J shed 1 base, with 6 bases lying between them. The CDR3 nucleotides are TGTGCCAGCAGTTACTCTGCACTTAACTATGGCTACACCTTC. Amino acid sequence: CASSYSALNYGYTF.

This clonotype has ten or more counts. The V and J genes are TRBV14 and TRBJ2-7, with D unclear. The CDR3 is 12 amino acids. The germline V gene has CDR1 SGHDN and CDR2 FVKESK. V lost 7 bases to trimming and J lost 5 bases, with 12 bases between them. Here the CDR3 DNA reads TGTGCCAGCACCGCCGTTCAAAACGAGCAGTACGTC. This sequence encodes CASTAVQNEQYV.

This clonotype appeared a few times. The chain couples TRBV29-1 to TRBJ2-5; TRBD2 might be the D (6 bases). Germline CDR1 SQVTM, CDR2 ANQGSEA. The V gene lost 3 bases and the J gene lost 1 base, with 9 bases spanning the gap. CDR3 length equals 13 residues. The CDR3 region is CSVDRGTQETQYF. CDR3 sequence (DNA): TGCAGCGTTGATCGCGGGACCCAAGAGACCCAGTACTTC.

This clonotype was detected ten times or more. V gene TRBV20-1 combines with J gene TRBJ1-2; perhaps TRBD1 as D (6 bases). The germline CDR1 and CDR2 sequences are DFQATT and SNEGSKA (reference sequence). The CDR3 extends over 15 amino acids. V lost 2 bases, J lost 3 bases, and 16 bases lay in between. The CDR3 sequence: CSARRQGRSDYGYTF. For the CDR3, the DNA is TGCAGTGCTAGAAGGCAGGGGAGGAGTGACTATGGCTACACCTTC.

The gene calls are TRBV12-3 or TRBV12-4 and TRBJ2-7; D not resolved. The CDR3 is 15 amino acids. V lost 6 bases and J lost 1, with 16 bases in between. CDR3 in DNA: TGTGCCAGCAGCAGCTTTGGTCCAGGATCCTACGAGCAGTACTTC. Its translation is CASSSFGPGSYEQYF.

By proportion, this clonotype is medium-sized (0.01 to 0.1%). The chain carries TRBV27 and TRBJ2-1; D may be TRBD1 or TRBD2 (7 bases each). The CDR3 runs to 14 residues. Germline V lookup: CDR1 MNHEY, CDR2 SMNVEV (reference sequence). V was clipped by 10 bases and J by 7 bases, with 20 bases between them. The CDR3 reads CATGRGGGKNEQFF. The CDR3 bases are TGTGCCACCGGGCGGGGAGGGGGCAAGAATGAGCAGTTCTTC.

V is TRBV21-1 and J is TRBJ2-1; the table names TRBD1, a call not compared with the DNA. TRBV21-1 is annotated as a pseudogene. CDR3 length equals 19 residues. The DNA of the CDR3 is TGTGCCAGCAGCCTAAACCTCAGACCGGGACAGCCATGTTACAATGAGCAGTTCTTC. It specifies CASSLNLRPGQPCYNEQFF.

V usage is TRBV19 and J usage is TRBJ2-3; D is tentatively TRBD1 or TRBD2 (6 bases each). The germline V gene encodes CDR1 LNHDA and CDR2 SQIVND (reference sequence). Trimming pared 5 bases from V and 2 bases from J, leaving 17 bases between. CDR3 length: 16 amino acids. CDR3 residues: CASSPRGGWNTDTQYF. The CDR3 bases are TGTGCCAGTAGTCCTCGAGGGGGGTGGAACACAGATACGCAGTATTTT.

The chain is built from TRBV29-1 and TRBJ1-5; TRBD1 matches at 7 bases. This CDR3 has 14 residues. Germline values: CDR1 SQVTM, CDR2 ANQGSEA. V lost 7 bases, J lost 0 bases, and 6 bases stayed unmatched. The CDR3 here is CSALGQNSNQPQHF. The CDR3 DNA sequence: TGCAGCGCTCTGGGACAGAATAGCAATCAGCCCCAGCATTTT.

In its sample, this clonotype was seen many times. The V gene is TRBV29-1, the J gene TRBJ2-5; D may be TRBD1 (6 bases). The germline CDR1 and CDR2 sequences are SQVTM and ANQGSEA. CDR3 length: 12 residues. V lost 7 bases to trimming and J lost 1 base, with 10 bases between them. CDR3 amino acids: CSAGHTQETQYF. The CDR3, as DNA: TGCAGCGCGGGACACACCCAAGAGACCCAGTACTTC.